This TCR beta chain was found in a study of Ad26.COV2.S vaccination and SARS-CoV-2 variants. In germline, CDR1 is SGHDT, CDR2 YYEEEE. CDR3 length equals 14 residues. The V gene lost 3 bases and the J gene lost 4 bases, with 12 bases spanning the gap. Noted treatment: some 20 received Ad26.COV2.S at low or high dose, single or two shots; about 5 received placebo; per-sample allocation not given. The investigators took samples on day 63 after the first vaccine or placebo injection. Sequencing used immunoSEQ multiplex PCR; TCRdb keeps in-frame clones, though not all of them. The sample includes some 420,000 clones, approximately 90% of them seen just once.

The starting material was peripheral blood, obtained in a trial of Ad26.COV2.S vaccine versus placebo. The TCR comes from a person aged 18-65 years who received the Ad26.COV2.S COVID-19 vaccine or a placebo. This chain links TRBV5-6 with TRBJ2-3; no clear D gene. The CDR3 region has the DNA TGTGCCAGCAGCTCGGGCGTAGGCGCAGATACGCAGTATTTT. Translating it yields CASSSGVGADTQYF.